One and the same sample provided the 5 T cell receptor beta chains below, sequenced in a study of response to subunit inactivated influenza vaccine. In TCRdb, the RT-PCR reads were re-called with MiXCR into one record per CDR3 protein. Among some 300,000 distinct CDR3 sequences listed, around 22% were seen once. The sample was PBMCs from blood, taken about 20 months after vaccination. Every receptor here comes from a man aged 50 to 75 who received an inactivated influenza vaccine.

V is TRBV20-1 and J is TRBJ2-4; either TRBD1 or TRBD2 may supply D (5 bases each). Trimming took 2 bases from V and 0 from J, leaving 11 bases between them. The CDR3 sequence is 15 residues long. The germline V gene has CDR1 DFQATT and CDR2 SNEGSKA (reference sequence). DNA for the CDR3: TGCAGTGCTAGAATTGAGGGGCGAGCCAAAAACATTCAGTACTTC. This encodes CSARIEGRAKNIQYF.

V gene TRBV7-2 combines with J gene TRBJ1-5; the D gene is possibly TRBD1 (6 bases). V lost 1 base and J 2 bases, leaving 9 bases between the germline ends. Germline-derived CDR1 and CDR2 are SGHTA and FQGNSA. This CDR3 is built from 15 residues. This chain's CDR3 is CASSLDWGRNQPQHF. The CDR3 DNA reads as TGTGCCAGCAGCTTAGATTGGGGGCGCAATCAGCCCCAGCATTTT.

A remark on this clonotype: The junction departs from germline at one end; a sequencing error may be responsible. The chain carries TRBV6-5 and TRBJ2-3, with 8 bases lining up with TRBD2. Germline loops: CDR1 MNHEY, CDR2 SVGAGI. The CDR3 loop spans 17 amino acids. The CDR3 DNA sequence: TGTGCCAGCAGTTACTCGTATGCGGGGGGAAGCACAGATGCGCAGTATTTT. Its protein is CASSYSYAGGSTDAQYF.

This rearrangement joins TRBV24-1 to TRBJ2-1, with TRBD2 identical over 7 bases. The CDR3 is 15 amino acids. The ends lost 0 bases at V and 7 bases at J; junction bases unmatched: 5. Germline assignment: CDR1 KGHDR and CDR2 SFDVKD. The CDR3 reads CATSDLGRETNEQFF. The CDR3 region has the DNA TGTGCCACCAGTGATTTGGGGCGGGAGACTAATGAGCAGTTCTTC.

This chain connects TRBV4-2 to TRBJ2-7, with D tentatively TRBD2 (7 bases). The CDR3 spans 15 residues. Germline V CDR1 and CDR2: LGHNA, YNFKEQ. Trimming shortened V by 3 bases and J by 4 bases, and 16 bases separated the two germline ends. The chain's CDR3 is CASSQTQGSGYEQYF. Written as DNA, the CDR3 is TGTGCCAGCAGCCAGACACAGGGTAGCGGGTACGAGCAGTACTTC.